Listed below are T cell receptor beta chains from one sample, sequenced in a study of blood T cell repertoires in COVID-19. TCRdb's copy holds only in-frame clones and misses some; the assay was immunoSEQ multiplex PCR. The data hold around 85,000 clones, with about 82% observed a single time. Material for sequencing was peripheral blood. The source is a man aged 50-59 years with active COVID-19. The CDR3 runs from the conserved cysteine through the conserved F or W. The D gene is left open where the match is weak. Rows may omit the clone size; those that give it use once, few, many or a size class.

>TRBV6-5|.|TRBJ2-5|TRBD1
TGTGCCAGCACTATGACAGGGTTTAAACAAGAGACCCAGTACTTC
CASTMTGFKQETQYF
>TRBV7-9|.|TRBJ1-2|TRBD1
TGTGCCAGCAGCTTAGTGGCAGGGGGGAGGAATGGCTACACCTTC
CASSLVAGGRNGYTF
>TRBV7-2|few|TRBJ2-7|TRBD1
TGTGCCAGCAGCTCCGACAGGGACTCCTACGAGCAGTACTTC
CASSSDRDSYEQYF
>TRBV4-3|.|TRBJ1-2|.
TGCGCCAGCAGCCAGTATGGGAGCCCGAGTTTCATCGGCTACACCTTC
CASSQYGSPSFIGYTF
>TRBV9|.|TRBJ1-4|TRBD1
TGTGCCAGCAGCGTGGACAGGGGTGCAGCAACTAATGAAAAACTGTTTTTT
CASSVDRGAATNEKLFF
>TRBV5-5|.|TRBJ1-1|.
TGTGCCAGCAGCTTGGAAGGGCAGGGAGGAACTGAAGCTTTCTTT
CASSLEGQGGTEAFF
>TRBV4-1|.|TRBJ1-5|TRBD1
TGCGCCAGCAGCCAAGGTCCGGGACAGGGTCTCAATCAGCCCCAGCATTTT
CASSQGPGQGLNQPQHF
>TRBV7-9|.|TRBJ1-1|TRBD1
TGTGCCAGCAGCCGGACAGGGGGAAGGAACACTGAAGCTTTCTTT
CASSRTGGRNTEAFF
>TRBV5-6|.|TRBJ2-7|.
TGTGCCAGCAGCTTGAAGGCGGCCCTCGTCGCCTACGAGCAGTACTTC
CASSLKAALVAYEQYF
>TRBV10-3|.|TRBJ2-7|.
TGTGCCATCAGTACCGGGAACTCCTACGAGCAGTACTTC
CAISTGNSYEQYF
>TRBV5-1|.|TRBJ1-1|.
TGCGCCAGCGGTCGGTCCATGAACACTGAAGCTTTCTTT
CASGRSMNTEAFF
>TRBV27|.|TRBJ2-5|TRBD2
TGTGCCAGCAGTTTATTTAGCGGGAGGGCCGCAGAGACCCAGTACTTC
CASSLFSGRAAETQYF
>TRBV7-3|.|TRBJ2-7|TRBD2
TGTGCCAGCAGTAGGGGACTAGCGGGTGGGGACTCCTACGAGCAGTACTTC
CASSRGLAGGDSYEQYF
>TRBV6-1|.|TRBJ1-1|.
TGTGCCAGCAGTGAGGGGGACCTAGGGGGTTTCTTT
CASSEGDLGGFF
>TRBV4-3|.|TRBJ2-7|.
TGCGCCAGCAGCCGGCTCCGGGATCGGGACTACGAGCAGTACTTC
CASSRLRDRDYEQYF
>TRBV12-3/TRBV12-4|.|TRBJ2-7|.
TGTGCCAGCAGTTCTGACGGGGACTACGAGCAGTACTTC
CASSSDGDYEQYF
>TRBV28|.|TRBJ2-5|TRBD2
TGTGCCAGCAGAGGCCTAGCGGGCGCTCAAGAGACCCAGTACTTC
CASRGLAGAQETQYF
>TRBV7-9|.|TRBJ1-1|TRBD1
TGTGCCAGCAGCTTAGCGGGGGCCGGGACAGGGAGGAACACTGAAGCTTTCTTT
CASSLAGAGTGRNTEAFF
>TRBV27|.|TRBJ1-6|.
TGTGCCAGCAGTGCTCTGACATCTGGGCGCAATTCACCCCTCCACTTT
CASSALTSGRNSPLHF
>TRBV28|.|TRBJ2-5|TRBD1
TGTGCCAGCAGTCCGGGACAGGGGAAAGAGACCCAGTACTTC
CASSPGQGKETQYF
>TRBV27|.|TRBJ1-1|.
TGTGCCAGCAGTTTCAGATTTTCCACTGAAGCTTTCTTT
CASSFRFSTEAFF
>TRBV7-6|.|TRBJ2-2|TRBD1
TGTGCCAGCAGCTCGGGTATCCCGGGACAGCTAGACACCGGGGAGCTGTTTTTT
CASSSGIPGQLDTGELFF
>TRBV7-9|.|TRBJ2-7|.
TGTGCCAGCAGCTTAGAACAGGCCCCCTCTTACGAGCAGTACTTC
CASSLEQAPSYEQYF
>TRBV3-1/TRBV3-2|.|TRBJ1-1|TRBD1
TGTGCCAGCAGCCAACGGGGGCGACAGGGGAGCCCCGAAGCTTTCTTT
CASSQRGRQGSPEAFF
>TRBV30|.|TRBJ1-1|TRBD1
TGTGCCTGGAAAGTCAGGGGGTCTGGTCCTATGAACACTGAAGCTTTCTTT
CAWKVRGSGPMNTEAFF
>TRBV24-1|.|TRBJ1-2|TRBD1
TGTGCCACCTCTCCTAGACAGGGCGCCTATGGCTACACCTTC
CATSPRQGAYGYTF
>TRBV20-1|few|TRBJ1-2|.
TGCAGCATACAGGCATTCTATGGCTACACCTTC
CSIQAFYGYTF
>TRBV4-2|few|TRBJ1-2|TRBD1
TGTGCCAGCAGCCTGGACAGGGGTCAGGGCTACACCTTC
CASSLDRGQGYTF
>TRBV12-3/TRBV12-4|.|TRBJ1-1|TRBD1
TGTGCCAGCAGTCTGACAGGGGACACTGAAGCTTTCTTT
CASSLTGDTEAFF
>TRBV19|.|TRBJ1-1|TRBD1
TGTGCCAGTACCAACAGGGGGATGAACACTGAAGCTTTCTTT
CASTNRGMNTEAFF
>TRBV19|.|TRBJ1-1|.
TGTGCCAGTAGTCCGCGGACATCAGGCATGAACACTGAAGCTTTCTTT
CASSPRTSGMNTEAFF
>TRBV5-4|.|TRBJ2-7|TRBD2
TGTGCCAGCAGCTTGCAAGCGGGAGGGCGTGGTGAGCAGTACTTC
CASSLQAGGRGEQYF
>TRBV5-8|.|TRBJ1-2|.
TGTGCCAGCAGCCCCGGTTCCGGGGTCTATGGCTACACCTTC
CASSPGSGVYGYTF
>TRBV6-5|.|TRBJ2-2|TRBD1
TGTGCCAGCAGTCAGGGACAGGCGAACACCGGGGAGCTGTTTTTT
CASSQGQANTGELFF
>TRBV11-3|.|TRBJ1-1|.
TGTGCCAGCAGCTCGGGGGGCGCGGAGGGGACTGAAGCTTTCTTT
CASSSGGAEGTEAFF
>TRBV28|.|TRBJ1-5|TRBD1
TGTGCCAGCAGTTCGCCGCGGACAGGGGCGAGGGAGCCCCAGCATTTT
CASSSPRTGAREPQHF
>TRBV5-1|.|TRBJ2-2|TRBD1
TGCGCCAGCAGCGGTACAGGGGGCCCAAACACCGGGGAGCTGTTTTTT
CASSGTGGPNTGELFF
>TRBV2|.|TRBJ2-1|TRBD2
TGTGCCAGCAGGGGAACTAGCGGGAGCTACAATGAGCAGTTCTTC
CASRGTSGSYNEQFF
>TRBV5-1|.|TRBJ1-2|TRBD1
TGCGCCAGCAGCTTAGGACAGGGAACACTCTATGGCTACACCTTC
CASSLGQGTLYGYTF
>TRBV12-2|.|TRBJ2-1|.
TGTGCAAGTCGCTTAAAGGCCGAGACTAGCGGGGGGTCGTACAATGAGCAGTTCTTC
CASRLKAETSGGSYNEQFF
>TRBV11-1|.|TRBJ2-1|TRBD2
TGTGCCAGCGTACAGGGACTAGCGGGGAACAATGAGCAGTTCTTC
CASVQGLAGNNEQFF
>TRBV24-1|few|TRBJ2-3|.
TGTGCCACCAGTGATTCGGGGAGAGATACGCAGTATTTT
CATSDSGRDTQYF
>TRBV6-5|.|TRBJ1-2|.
TGTGCCAGCAGTTACTCCCCGGGGAGGGGGGCCCCCAGGTGGACCTTC
CASSYSPGRGAPRWTF
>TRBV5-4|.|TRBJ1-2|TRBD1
TGTGCCAGCAGCCGCCAGGGGACAGCTAACTATGGCTACACCTTC
CASSRQGTANYGYTF
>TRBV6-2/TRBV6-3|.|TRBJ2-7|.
TGTGCCAGCAGTTACTCGGACAGCTACGAGCAGTACTTC
CASSYSDSYEQYF
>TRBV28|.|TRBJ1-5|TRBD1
TGTGCCAGCAGAAATACAGGGGACAATCAGCCCCAGCATTTT
CASRNTGDNQPQHF
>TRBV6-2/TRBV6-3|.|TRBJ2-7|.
TGTGCCAGCAGTTACTCTAGCGGCTACTCCTACGAGCAGTACTTC
CASSYSSGYSYEQYF
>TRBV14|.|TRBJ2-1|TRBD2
TGTGCCAGCAGCCTTGGGAGAGGAGCCCGGGGGGACAATGAGCAGTTCTTC
CASSLGRGARGDNEQFF
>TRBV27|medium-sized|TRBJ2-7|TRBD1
TGTGCCAGCAGCCTCATAGTCCCCGGGACAGGAAGATTCGAGCAGTACTTC
CASSLIVPGTGRFEQYF
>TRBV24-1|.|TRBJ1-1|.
TGTGCCACCAGCCGGGGAGCCAACACTGAAGCTTTCTTT
CATSRGANTEAFF